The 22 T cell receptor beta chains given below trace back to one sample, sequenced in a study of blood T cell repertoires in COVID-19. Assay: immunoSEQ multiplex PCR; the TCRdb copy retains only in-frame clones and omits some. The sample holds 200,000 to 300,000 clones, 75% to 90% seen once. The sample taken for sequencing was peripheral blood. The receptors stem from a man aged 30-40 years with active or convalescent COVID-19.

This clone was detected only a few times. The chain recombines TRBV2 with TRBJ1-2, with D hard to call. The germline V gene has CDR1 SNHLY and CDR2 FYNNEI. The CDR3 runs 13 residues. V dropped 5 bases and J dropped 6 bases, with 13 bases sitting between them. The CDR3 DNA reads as TGTGCCAGCAGTTCAAGCTATGGGCATGGCTACACCTTC. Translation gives CASSSSYGHGYTF.

CDR3 loop: CSASPLAGGYDNEQFF. CDR3 in DNA: TGCAGTGCTAGTCCCCTAGCGGGGGGGTACGACAATGAGCAGTTCTTC. The chain carries TRBV20-1 and TRBJ2-1; 12 bases are a match to TRBD2. The CDR3 totals 16 residues. Trimming at V came to 3 bases and at J to 5 bases, leaving 8 bases not matched to a gene. CDR1 and CDR2 (germline): DFQATT, SNEGSKA (reference sequence).

CDR3 nucleotides: TGTGCCAGCAGCCCCAGCGGGGGGGCTATGGAGACCCAGTACTTC. Its protein is CASSPSGGAMETQYF. This chain uses TRBV7-3 with TRBJ2-5; 10 bases are a match to TRBD2. The CDR3 sequence is 15 residues long. Per germline, CDR1 SGHTA and CDR2 FQGTGA. J lost 5 bases, V lost 5 bases, and 8 bases had no gene match.

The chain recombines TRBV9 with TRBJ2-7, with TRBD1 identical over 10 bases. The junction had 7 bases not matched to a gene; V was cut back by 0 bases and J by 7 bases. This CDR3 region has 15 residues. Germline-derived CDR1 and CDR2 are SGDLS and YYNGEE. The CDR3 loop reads CASSVGGTGVWEQYF. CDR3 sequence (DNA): TGTGCCAGCAGCGTAGGTGGGACAGGGGTATGGGAGCAGTACTTC.

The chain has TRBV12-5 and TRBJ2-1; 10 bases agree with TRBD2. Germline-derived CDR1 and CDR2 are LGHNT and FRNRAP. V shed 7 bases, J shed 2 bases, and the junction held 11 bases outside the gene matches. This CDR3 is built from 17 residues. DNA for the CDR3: TGTGCTAGTGTTCCGCTCGGGACTAGCGCTCCCTACAATGAGCAGTTCTTC. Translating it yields CASVPLGTSAPYNEQFF.

CDR3: CASSLYPTRPDGSEKLFF. The CDR3 coding sequence is TGTGCCAGCAGTTTATACCCTACTAGACCAGACGGGTCGGAAAAACTGTTTTTT. The gene calls are TRBV27 and TRBJ1-4, with unresolved D. The CDR3 length is 18 residues. Germline loops: CDR1 MNHEY, CDR2 SMNVEV (reference sequence). V lost 1 base and J 8 bases, leaving 23 bases between the germline ends.

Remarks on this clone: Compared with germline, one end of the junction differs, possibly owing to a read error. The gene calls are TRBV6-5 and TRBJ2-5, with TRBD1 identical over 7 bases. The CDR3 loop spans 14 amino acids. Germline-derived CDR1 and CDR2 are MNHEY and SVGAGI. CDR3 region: CASTYAGGEETQYF. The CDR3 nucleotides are TGTGCCAGCACTTACGCAGGGGGTGAAGAGACCCAGTACTTC.

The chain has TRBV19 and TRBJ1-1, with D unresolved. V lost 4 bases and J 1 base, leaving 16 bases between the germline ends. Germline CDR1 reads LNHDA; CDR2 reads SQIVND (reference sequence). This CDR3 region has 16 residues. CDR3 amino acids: CASSKGGYSPNTEAFF. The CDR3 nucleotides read TGTGCCAGTAGTAAAGGTGGGTACAGCCCGAACACTGAAGCTTTCTTT.

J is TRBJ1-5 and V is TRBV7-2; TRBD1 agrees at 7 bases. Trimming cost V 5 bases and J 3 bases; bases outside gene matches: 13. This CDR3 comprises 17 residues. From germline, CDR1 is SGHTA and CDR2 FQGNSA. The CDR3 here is CASSTDLAGQTNQPQHF. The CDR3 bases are TGTGCCAGCAGCACCGACCTGGCGGGACAGACCAATCAGCCCCAGCATTTT.

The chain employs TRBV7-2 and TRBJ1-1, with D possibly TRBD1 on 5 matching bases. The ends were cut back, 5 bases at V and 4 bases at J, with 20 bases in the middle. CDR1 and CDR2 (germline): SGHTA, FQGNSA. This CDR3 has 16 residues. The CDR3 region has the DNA TGTGCCAGCAGCCCGAGTTCAGGGTCTGGGTCCACTGAAGCTTTCTTT. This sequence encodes CASSPSSGSGSTEAFF.

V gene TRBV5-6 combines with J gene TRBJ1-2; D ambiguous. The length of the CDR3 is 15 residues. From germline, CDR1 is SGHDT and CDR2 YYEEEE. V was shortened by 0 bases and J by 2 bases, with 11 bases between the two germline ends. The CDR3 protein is CASSLVVGGNYGYTF. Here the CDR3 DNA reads TGTGCCAGCAGCTTGGTAGTCGGCGGGAACTATGGCTACACCTTC.

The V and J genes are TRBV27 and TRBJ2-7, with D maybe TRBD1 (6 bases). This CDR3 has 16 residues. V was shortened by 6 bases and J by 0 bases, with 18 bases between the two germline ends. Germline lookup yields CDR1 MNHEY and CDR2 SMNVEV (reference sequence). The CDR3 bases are TGTGCCAGCAGCCACCAGCCCGGACAGACCTCCTACGAGCAGTACTTC. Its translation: CASSHQPGQTSYEQYF.

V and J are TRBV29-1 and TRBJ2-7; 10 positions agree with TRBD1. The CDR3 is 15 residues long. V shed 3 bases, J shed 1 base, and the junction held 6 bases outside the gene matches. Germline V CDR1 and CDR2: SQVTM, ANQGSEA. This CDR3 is CSVETGTGESYEQYF. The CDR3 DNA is TGCAGCGTTGAGACCGGGACAGGGGAGTCCTACGAGCAGTACTTC.

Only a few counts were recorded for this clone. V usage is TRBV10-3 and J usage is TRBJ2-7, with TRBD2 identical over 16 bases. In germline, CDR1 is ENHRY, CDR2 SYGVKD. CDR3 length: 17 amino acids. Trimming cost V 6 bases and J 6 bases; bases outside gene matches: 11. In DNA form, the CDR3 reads TGTGCCATCAGCGGGACTAGCGGGGGGGCACCCGGGGCCGAGCAGTACTTC. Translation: CAISGTSGGAPGAEQYF.

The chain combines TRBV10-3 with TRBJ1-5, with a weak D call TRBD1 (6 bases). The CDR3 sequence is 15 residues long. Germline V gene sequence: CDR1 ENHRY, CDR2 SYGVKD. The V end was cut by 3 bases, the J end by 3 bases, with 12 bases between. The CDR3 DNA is TGTGCCATCAGTGACTTACAGGGACCCAATCAGCCCCAGCATTTT. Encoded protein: CAISDLQGPNQPQHF.

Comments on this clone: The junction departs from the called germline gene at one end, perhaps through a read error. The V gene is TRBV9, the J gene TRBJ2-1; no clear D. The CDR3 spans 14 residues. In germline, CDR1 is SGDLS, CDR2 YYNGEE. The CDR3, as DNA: TGTGCCAGCAGCGTAGTTCTGTCCTTCAATGAGCAGTTCTTC. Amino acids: CASSVVLSFNEQFF. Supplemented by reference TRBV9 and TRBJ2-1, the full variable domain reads DSGVTQTPKHLITATGQRVTLRCSPRSGDLSVYWYQQSLDQGLQFLIQYYNGEERAKGNILERFSAQQFPDLHSELNLSSLELGDSALYFCASSVVLSFNEQFFGPGTRLTVL.

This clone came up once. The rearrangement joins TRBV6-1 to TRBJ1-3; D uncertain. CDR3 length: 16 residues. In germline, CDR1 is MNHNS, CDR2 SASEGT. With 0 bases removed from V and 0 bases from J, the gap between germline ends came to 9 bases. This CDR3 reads CASSEARAISGNTIYF. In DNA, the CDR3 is TGTGCCAGCAGTGAAGCGCGTGCGATCTCTGGAAACACCATATATTTT.

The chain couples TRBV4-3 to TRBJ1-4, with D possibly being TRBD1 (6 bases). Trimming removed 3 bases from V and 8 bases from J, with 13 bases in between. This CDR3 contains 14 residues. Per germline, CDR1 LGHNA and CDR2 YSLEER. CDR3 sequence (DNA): TGCGCCAGCAGCCACAACGCAGGGGAGGAAAAACTGTTTTTT. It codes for CASSHNAGEEKLFF.

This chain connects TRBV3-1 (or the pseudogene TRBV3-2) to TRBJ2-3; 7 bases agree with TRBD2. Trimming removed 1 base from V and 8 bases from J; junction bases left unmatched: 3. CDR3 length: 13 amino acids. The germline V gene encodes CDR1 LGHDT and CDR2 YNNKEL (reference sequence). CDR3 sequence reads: CASSQGGRATQYF. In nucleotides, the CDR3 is TGTGCCAGCAGCCAAGGGGGGAGGGCTACGCAGTATTTT.

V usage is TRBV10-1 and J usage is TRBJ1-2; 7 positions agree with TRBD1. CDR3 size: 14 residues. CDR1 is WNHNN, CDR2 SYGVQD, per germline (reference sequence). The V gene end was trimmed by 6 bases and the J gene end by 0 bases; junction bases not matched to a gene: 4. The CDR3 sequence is CASRQQGPNYGYTF. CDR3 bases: TGCGCCAGCAGACAACAGGGGCCTAACTATGGCTACACCTTC.

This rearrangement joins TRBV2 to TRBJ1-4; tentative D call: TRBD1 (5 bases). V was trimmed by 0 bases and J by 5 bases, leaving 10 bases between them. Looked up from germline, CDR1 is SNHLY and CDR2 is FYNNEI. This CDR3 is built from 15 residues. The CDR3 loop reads CASSEARGLNEKLFF. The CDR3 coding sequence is TGTGCCAGCAGTGAAGCGCGGGGCCTGAATGAAAAACTGTTTTTT.

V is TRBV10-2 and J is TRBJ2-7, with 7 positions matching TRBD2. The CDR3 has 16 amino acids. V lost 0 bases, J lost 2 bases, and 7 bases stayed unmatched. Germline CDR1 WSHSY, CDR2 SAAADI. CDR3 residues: CASSESAGDGPYEQYF. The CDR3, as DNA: TGCGCCAGCAGTGAGTCGGCGGGGGATGGTCCCTACGAGCAGTACTTC.